The source of this T cell receptor beta chain is a study of post-analysis software for immune sequencing data. Study outcomes and limitations: A handful of TRBV segments were significantly more frequent in patients than in controls. TRBV5-6, TRBV5-1 and TRBV20-1 were among these segments.

This clonotype was found a few times. Its specificity is unknown. Unique-molecular-identifier-tagged TCR beta cDNA libraries were used. Via MiXCR, TCRdb re-called the PCR reads, giving one row per CDR3 protein. Of hundreds of thousands of distinct CDR3 sequences listed, approximately 30% were seen once; the top ten hold more than 0.45%. This CDR3 is built from 12 residues. Trimming removed 2 bases at V and 7 bases at J, with 6 bases between. CDR1 and CDR2 from the germline V gene are MNHEY and SVGAGI. V usage is TRBV6-5 and J usage is TRBJ2-1; D not resolved. The sequence came from a girl aged 5 to 17 with multiple sclerosis. Sequencing input: blood. CDR3 in amino acids: CASSYVGNEQFF. The CDR3 DNA is TGTGCCAGCAGTTACGTCGGGAATGAGCAGTTCTTC.